These 14 T cell receptor beta chains originate from one sample sequenced in a study of T cells after yellow fever vaccination. TCRdb re-analysed the 5' RACE reads in MiXCR, keeping a single row per CDR3 protein. The sample comprises tens of thousands of distinct CDR3 sequences, approximately 7% of which are singletons, and roughly 40% rests with the top ten. This specimen consisted of CD8+ T cells sorted from PBMCs, obtained on the day of the first yellow fever vaccination. These receptors were obtained from a man between 18 and 29 years old who received the YFV17D yellow fever vaccine.

The table lists this clonotype with a few counts. The chain combines TRBV5-5 with TRBJ2-7; either TRBD1 or TRBD2 may fit D (5 bases each). Per germline, CDR1 SGHKS and CDR2 YYEKEE (reference sequence). The V end was cut by 0 bases, the J end by 0 bases, with 13 bases between. This CDR3 region has 16 residues. The CDR3 sequence: CASSLDRRFFSYEQYV. The CDR3 DNA reads TGTGCCAGCAGCTTGGACAGGAGGTTTTTCTCCTACGAGCAGTACGTC.

This clonotype was counted many times. This sequence joins TRBV11-2 and TRBJ1-1; 7 positions match TRBD1. Looked up from germline, CDR1 is SGHAT and CDR2 is FQNNGV. This CDR3 is built from 15 residues. J was trimmed by 4 bases and V by 1 base; bases with no gene match: 6. The CDR3 protein is CASSLGEGGGTEAFF. CDR3 DNA sequence: TGTGCCAGCAGCTTAGGGGAAGGGGGCGGCACTGAAGCTTTCTTT.

This clonotype qualifies as medium-sized. V is TRBV5-1 and J is TRBJ2-2; TRBD2 might be the D (6 bases). Per germline, CDR1 SGHRS and CDR2 YFSETQ. V was clipped by 2 bases and J by 2 bases, with 7 bases between them. The CDR3 loop spans 14 amino acids. The CDR3 spells CASSLGTNTGELFF. CDR3 nucleotides: TGCGCCAGCAGCTTAGGGACTAACACCGGGGAGCTGTTTTTT.

The CDR3: CASSYSASGGLIHEQYV. The CDR3 DNA sequence: TGTGCCAGCAGTTACTCGGCTAGCGGGGGGTTAATACACGAGCAGTACGTC. The chain has TRBV6-5 and TRBJ2-7, with 11 nucleotides matching TRBD2. The CDR3 consists of 17 residues. J lost 5 bases, V lost 0 bases, and 9 bases had no gene match. The V gene's germline CDR1 is MNHEY and CDR2 SVGAGI.

Ten or more counts support this clonotype. V is TRBV4-1 and J is TRBJ1-2; unclear D gene. CDR1 is MGHRA, CDR2 YSYEKL, per germline. V was pared by 1 base and J by 4 bases, with 7 bases between. This CDR3 has 13 amino acids. CDR3 DNA sequence: TGCGCCAGCAGCCAAGCCGCAGCCTATGGCTACACCTTC. This codes for CASSQAAAYGYTF.

V is TRBV29-1 and J is TRBJ2-3, with 8 positions matching TRBD2. Germline CDR1 is SQVTM and CDR2 is ANQGSEA. This CDR3 spans 17 amino acids. With V trimmed by 3 bases and J by 0 bases, 11 bases remained unmatched. The CDR3 sequence: CSVDGLAGKTSTDTQYF. The CDR3 DNA reads TGCAGCGTTGACGGGTTAGCGGGGAAAACTAGCACAGATACGCAGTATTTT.

This chain uses TRBV28 with TRBJ1-1, with D hard to call. CDR3 size: 13 residues. The V gene lost 3 bases and the J gene lost 3 bases, with 8 bases spanning the gap. CDR1 and CDR2 (germline): MDHEN, SYDVKM. As DNA, the CDR3 is TGTGCCAGCAGTTTGATGGGTTACACTGAAGCTTTCTTT. Encoded protein: CASSLMGYTEAFF.

This clonotype was counted ten times or more. This rearrangement joins TRBV6-5 to TRBJ1-2; TRBD1 matches 7 bases. CDR1 is MNHEY and CDR2 is SVGAGI in the germline V gene. Germline trimming cut 4 bases from V and 6 bases from J; bases unmatched to any gene: 8. The CDR3 runs to 14 residues. The CDR3 here is CASSSSGGTHGYTF. DNA of the CDR3: TGTGCCAGCAGTTCTTCAGGGGGAACGCATGGCTACACCTTC.

Only a few counts were recorded for this clonotype. This chain joins TRBV7-8 and TRBJ2-1; TRBD1 or TRBD2 may be the D gene (5 bases each). The CDR3 sequence is 15 residues long. V dropped 8 bases and J dropped 7 bases, with 21 bases sitting between them. Germline V gene lookup returns CDR1 SGHVS and CDR2 FQNEAQ. The CDR3 protein is CASGNDGTLGNEQFF. The CDR3 DNA reads as TGTGCCAGCGGCAACGACGGGACCCTCGGGAATGAGCAGTTCTTC.

The sample holds a few counts of this clonotype. The junction differs from germline at one of its ends, possibly a read error. The J gene is TRBJ2-1, the V gene TRBV7-9; D is unclear. Germline V CDR1 and CDR2: SEHNR, FQNEAQ (reference sequence). The length of the CDR3 is 14 residues. CDR3 protein: CAISPGLRHNEQFF. The CDR3 DNA reads TGTGCCATCAGCCCCGGGCTACGGCACAATGAGCAGTTCTTC.

This clonotype was seen ten or more times. This chain links TRBV6-2 or TRBV6-3 with TRBJ1-4, with TRBD1 as a possible D gene (5 bases). The germline V gene encodes CDR1 MNHEY and CDR2 SVGEGT. The CDR3 totals 14 residues. Trimming removed 3 bases at V and 5 bases at J, with 10 bases between. The CDR3: CASSYGDRNEKLFF. CDR3 bases: TGTGCCAGCAGTTATGGAGACAGAAATGAAAAACTGTTTTTT.

This clonotype was seen ten or more times. The chain combines TRBV7-9 with TRBJ2-1; 11 bases line up with TRBD2. With 11 bases clipped from V and 4 bases from J, the junction kept 10 bases outside the gene matches. The length of the CDR3 is 15 residues. Germline V gene sequence: CDR1 SEHNR, CDR2 FQNEAQ (reference sequence). Here the CDR3 reads CAGDSSGGMYNEQFF. The CDR3 coding sequence is TGTGCCGGGGACTCTAGCGGGGGGATGTACAATGAGCAGTTCTTC.

As for this clonotype: A much larger clone lies a single base off, so this may be a read error. The CDR3 ends on some other residue instead of the conserved phenylalanine or tryptophan, so this is likely a read error. V usage is TRBV4-1 and J usage is TRBJ2-2, with 7 positions matching TRBD1. Trimming cost V 1 base and J 3 bases; bases outside gene matches: 5. This CDR3 is built from 16 residues. Germline V gives CDR1 MGHRA, CDR2 YSYEKL. CDR3 coding DNA: TGCGCCAGCAGCCAAGGGGGACAGACTTACACCGGGGAGCTGTTTTCT. This gives the protein CASSQGGQTYTGELFS.

Concerning this clonotype: This may arise from a read error, as a much more abundant clone is one base away. The CDR3 bases are TGTGCCAGCAGTTACTTGGGGTTTCTCGGGGAAGGCTACACCTTC. It is translated as CASSYLGFLGEGYTF. The chain uses TRBV6-5 and TRBJ1-2; D gene ambiguous. The V end lost 1 base, the J end lost 8 bases, and 17 bases lay between the germline ends. The CDR3 runs 15 residues. The V gene's germline CDR1 is MNHEY and CDR2 SVGAGI.